A selection of T cell receptor beta chains follows, all from one sample in a study of vaccination and CD4 T cells after COVID-19. In TCRdb, the PCR reads were re-called with MiXCR into one record per CDR3 protein. The table records around 28,000 distinct CDR3 sequences, approximately 51% of them present only once. The sequencing used CD4+ T cells from blood, collected about 7 months after SARS-CoV-2 vaccination. These receptors originate from a human donor who had recovered from COVID-19. CDR3s include the opening cysteine and the closing phenylalanine or tryptophan. A D gene is named only where the DNA matches it firmly. For some rows the clone size is stated as once, few or many, or as a class when expanded; others skip it.

D	J	V	size	CDR3	DNA
.	TRBJ2-5	TRBV20-1	.	CSALRQVGEETQYF	TGCAGTGCTTTAAGACAGGTTGGGGAAGAGACCCAGTACTTC
.	TRBJ2-5	TRBV20-1	few	CSARAAQGWVETQYF	TGCAGTGCTAGAGCGGCACAGGGTTGGGTGGAGACCCAGTACTTC
.	TRBJ2-7	TRBV7-2	once	CASSLALGQSYEQYF	TGTGCCAGCAGCTTAGCGCTAGGACAGTCCTACGAGCAGTACTTC
TRBD2	TRBJ2-5	TRBV20-1	few	CSATDGGRAGETQYF	TGCAGTGCTACGGATGGCGGGAGGGCCGGGGAGACCCAGTACTTC
.	TRBJ1-5	TRBV19	.	CASSIDRARANQPQHF	TGTGCCAGTAGTATAGACAGGGCTCGGGCTAATCAGCCCCAGCATTTT
.	TRBJ2-1	TRBV18	.	CASSPVGRAGTGEQFF	TGTGCCAGCTCACCAGTCGGAAGGGCAGGAACTGGTGAGCAGTTCTTC
TRBD2	TRBJ2-1	TRBV20-1	.	CSAPRTSNHEQFF	TGCAGTGCTCCTAGGACTAGCAATCATGAGCAGTTCTTC
.	TRBJ2-5	TRBV18	.	CASSPVGVVETQYF	TGTGCCAGCTCACCTGTAGGGGTAGTCGAGACCCAGTACTTC
.	TRBJ2-7	TRBV7-3	few	CASEAPGLSYEQYF	TGTGCCAGCGAAGCCCCAGGGTTATCCTACGAGCAGTACTTC
.	TRBJ2-1	TRBV28	.	CASSFPSSYNEQFF	TGTGCCAGCAGTTTCCCCAGCTCCTACAATGAGCAGTTCTTC
TRBD2	TRBJ2-2	TRBV4-2	.	CASSPLAGVFTTGELFF	TGTGCCAGCAGCCCACTGGCGGGAGTGTTTACCACCGGGGAGCTGTTTTTT
.	TRBJ1-1	TRBV10-3	.	CAISAVRTNTEAFF	TGTGCCATCAGTGCGGTGCGGACGAACACTGAAGCTTTCTTT
.	TRBJ2-5	TRBV7-6	few	CASSLTISEKGETQYF	TGTGCCAGCAGCTTAACTATCTCAGAGAAGGGGGAGACCCAGTACTTC
TRBD1	TRBJ2-7	TRBV28	.	CASSPQGYPLYEQYF	TGTGCCAGCAGCCCACAGGGGTATCCCTTATACGAGCAGTACTTC
.	TRBJ2-7	TRBV7-2	.	CASSPTVMGYEQYF	TGTGCCAGCAGCCCGACAGTTATGGGGTACGAGCAGTACTTC
.	TRBJ1-2	TRBV19	.	CASSMGHLDYGYTF	TGTGCCAGTAGTATGGGCCATCTTGACTATGGCTACACCTTC
TRBD2	TRBJ2-7	TRBV20-1	.	CSARSPSGSYEQYF	TGCAGTGCTAGATCTCCTAGCGGGAGTTACGAGCAGTACTTC
.	TRBJ1-5	TRBV19	.	CASSLERAGGYSNQPQHF	TGTGCCAGTAGTCTCGAGCGGGCCGGTGGGTATAGCAATCAGCCCCAGCATTTT
.	TRBJ2-5	TRBV28	.	CASSFSFDFERESTNQYF	TGTGCCAGCAGTTTTTCCTTTGATTTTGAACGGGAGTCAACAAACCAGTACTTC
.	TRBJ2-4	TRBV20-1	.	CSARDAVNIQYF	TGCAGTGCTAGAGATGCGGTAAACATTCAGTACTTC
.	TRBJ2-7	TRBV20-1	few	CGAQLGSYEQYF	TGCGGGGCGCAACTAGGGTCCTACGAGCAGTACTTC
TRBD2	TRBJ2-3	TRBV25-1	.	CASSERGGRWTDTQYF	TGTGCCAGCAGTGAGCGGGGGGGCCGATGGACGGATACGCAGTATTTT
.	TRBJ1-5	TRBV7-2	.	CASSLESFQPQHF	TGTGCCAGCAGCTTAGAGTCTTTCCAGCCCCAGCATTTT
TRBD1	TRBJ1-2	TRBV6-5	.	CASSYPGRGETGYTF	TGTGCCAGCAGTTACCCCGGCAGGGGGGAAACGGGCTACACCTTC
TRBD2	TRBJ2-3	TRBV6-4	.	CASSDGLAGSTQYF	TGTGCCAGCAGTGACGGCCTAGCGGGGAGTACGCAGTATTTT
.	TRBJ1-1	TRBV19	.	CASSRGVEGTEAFF	TGTGCCAGTAGTCGGGGAGTCGAGGGAACTGAAGCTTTCTTT
.	TRBJ2-3	TRBV20-1	.	CSARGPLEPSADTQYF	TGCAGTGCTAGAGGCCCACTTGAACCTAGCGCAGATACGCAGTATTTT
.	TRBJ2-7	TRBV11-1	.	CASRTNSYEQYF	TGTGCCAGCAGGACAAATTCCTACGAGCAGTACTTC
.	TRBJ1-2	TRBV27	once	CASSFTGAGYDYTF	TGTGCCAGCAGTTTCACGGGGGCTGGTTATGACTACACCTTC
.	TRBJ2-5	TRBV10-2	.	CASSSRSGETQYF	TGCGCCAGCAGTAGTCGCTCAGGGGAGACCCAGTACTTC
.	TRBJ1-2	TRBV6-1	.	CASSRLKGQERDGYTF	TGTGCCAGCAGCCGTTTAAAGGGGCAGGAGAGGGATGGCTACACCTTC
.	TRBJ2-5	TRBV7-6	few	CASSLAAGSLETQYF	TGTGCCAGCAGCTTAGCGGCTGGAAGTCTGGAGACCCAGTACTTC
TRBD2	TRBJ2-1	TRBV7-3	.	CASSAGVGHYNEQFF	TGTGCCAGCAGCGCGGGGGTCGGACACTACAATGAGCAGTTCTTC
TRBD1	TRBJ1-2	TRBV6-1	.	CASSLTWTGENYGYTF	TGTGCCAGCAGTCTCACTTGGACAGGGGAAAACTATGGCTACACCTTC
.	TRBJ1-1	TRBV6-5	few	CASSYGGLTEAFF	TGTGCCAGCAGTTACGGGGGGCTCACTGAAGCTTTCTTT
.	TRBJ2-1	TRBV2	.	CASSPRGPGEQFF	TGTGCCAGCAGTCCACGGGGTCCAGGTGAGCAGTTCTTC
.	TRBJ1-1	TRBV10-1	few	CASSESGKRTVNTEAFF	TGCGCCAGCAGTGAGTCAGGGAAACGGACGGTGAACACTGAAGCTTTCTTT
.	TRBJ2-5	TRBV7-8	.	CASSQGLADYQETQYF	TGTGCCAGCAGCCAGGGGCTAGCGGATTACCAAGAGACCCAGTACTTC
TRBD1	TRBJ1-5	TRBV28	few	CASSRMGQGIRQPQHF	TGTGCCAGCAGTCGTATGGGACAGGGGATTCGTCAGCCCCAGCATTTT
TRBD2	TRBJ2-3	TRBV6-5	few	CASSYGGRGTDTQYF	TGTGCCAGCAGTTACGGCGGGAGGGGCACAGATACGCAGTATTTT
TRBD2	TRBJ2-7	TRBV5-4	few	CASSQEVTSGAYEQYF	TGTGCCAGCAGCCAAGAGGTTACGAGCGGGGCCTACGAGCAGTACTTC
.	TRBJ2-7	TRBV19	.	CASSPWGQGTYEQYF	TGTGCCAGTAGTCCCTGGGGGCAGGGAACCTACGAGCAGTACTTC
.	TRBJ1-1	TRBV19	.	CASSTLAGHSARTEAFF	TGTGCCAGTAGTACCCTGGCGGGACATTCTGCGAGAACTGAAGCTTTCTTT
.	TRBJ2-5	TRBV19	few	CASSNPYRNQETQYF	TGTGCCAGTAGTAACCCCTACAGGAACCAAGAGACCCAGTACTTC
.	TRBJ1-6	TRBV6-5	.	CASSYSGVEWSPLHF	TGTGCCAGCAGTTACTCGGGGGTGGAATGGTCACCCCTCCACTTT
.	TRBJ1-2	TRBV19	.	CASSIGRQVHGYTF	TGTGCCAGTAGTATAGGCCGACAGGTTCATGGCTACACCTTC
.	TRBJ2-5	TRBV28	.	CASSFIIETQYF	TGTGCCAGCAGTTTTATAATCGAGACCCAGTACTTC
TRBD1	TRBJ2-5	TRBV7-8	.	CASSAYYRGQETQYF	TGTGCCAGCAGCGCCTACTACAGGGGACAAGAGACCCAGTACTTC
.	TRBJ1-4	TRBV7-6	.	CASSRGEKLFF	TGTGCCAGCAGCCGCGGCGAAAAACTGTTTTTT
.	TRBJ2-2	TRBV24-1	.	CATSLLGKSRDTGELFF	TGTGCCACCAGTCTCCTAGGCAAATCGAGGGATACCGGGGAGCTGTTTTTT
TRBD1	TRBJ1-5	TRBV19	.	CASSMSTGNNQPQHF	TGTGCCAGTAGTATGTCGACAGGGAATAATCAGCCCCAGCATTTT
.	TRBJ1-2	TRBV20-1	.	CSASLNGYTF	TGCAGTGCTAGTTTGAATGGCTACACCTTC
TRBD1	TRBJ2-7	TRBV9	.	CASSSSGDSALYEQYF	TGTGCCAGCAGCTCGAGTGGGGACAGCGCCCTCTACGAGCAGTACTTC
TRBD1	TRBJ2-7	TRBV7-9	.	CASSLATGVSGYEQYF	TGTGCCAGCAGCTTAGCGACAGGGGTATCAGGCTACGAGCAGTACTTC
.	TRBJ1-5	TRBV10-3	.	CAISELAFQSNQPQHF	TGTGCCATCAGTGAGCTCGCCTTCCAGAGCAATCAGCCCCAGCATTTT
TRBD2	TRBJ2-5	TRBV29-1	.	CSVDGLAGYGLETQYF	TGCAGCGTTGACGGGCTAGCGGGATACGGTTTAGAGACCCAGTACTTC
TRBD1	TRBJ1-2	TRBV30	.	CAWAGTGHPRGYGYTF	TGTGCCTGGGCCGGGACAGGGCACCCCCGGGGATATGGCTACACCTTC
TRBD1	TRBJ2-5	TRBV20-1	few	CSASGQNQETQYF	TGCAGTGCTTCGGGACAGAACCAAGAGACCCAGTACTTC